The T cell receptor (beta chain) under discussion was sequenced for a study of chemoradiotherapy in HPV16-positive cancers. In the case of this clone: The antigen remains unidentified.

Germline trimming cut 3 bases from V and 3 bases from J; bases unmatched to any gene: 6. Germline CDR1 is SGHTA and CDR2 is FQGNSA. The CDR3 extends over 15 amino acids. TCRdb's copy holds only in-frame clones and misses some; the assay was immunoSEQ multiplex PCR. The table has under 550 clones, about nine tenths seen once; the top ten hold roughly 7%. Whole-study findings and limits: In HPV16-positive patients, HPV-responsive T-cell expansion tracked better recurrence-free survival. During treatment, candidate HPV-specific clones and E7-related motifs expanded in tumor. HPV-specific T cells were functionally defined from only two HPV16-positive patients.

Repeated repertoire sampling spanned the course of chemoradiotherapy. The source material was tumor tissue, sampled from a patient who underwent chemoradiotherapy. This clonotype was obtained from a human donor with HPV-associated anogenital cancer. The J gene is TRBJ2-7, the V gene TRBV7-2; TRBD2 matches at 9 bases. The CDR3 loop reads CASSLASGVDYEQYF. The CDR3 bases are TGTGCCAGCAGCTTGGCTAGCGGGGTTGACTACGAGCAGTACTTC.